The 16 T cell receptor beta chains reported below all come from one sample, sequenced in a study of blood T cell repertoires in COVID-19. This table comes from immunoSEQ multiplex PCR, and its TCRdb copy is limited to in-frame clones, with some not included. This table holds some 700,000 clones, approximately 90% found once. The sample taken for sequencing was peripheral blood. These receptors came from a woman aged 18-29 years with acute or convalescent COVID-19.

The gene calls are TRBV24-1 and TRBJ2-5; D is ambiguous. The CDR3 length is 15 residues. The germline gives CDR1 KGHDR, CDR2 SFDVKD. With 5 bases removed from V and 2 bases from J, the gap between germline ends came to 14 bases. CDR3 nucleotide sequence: TGTGCCACCAGTGTCTTGGGTCTAGGACAAGAGACCCAGTACTTC. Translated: CATSVLGLGQETQYF.

The CDR3 nucleotides read TGTGCCAGCAGTTGGGCCATGGGAGGGTCCGGCTACACCTTC. It yields the protein CASSWAMGGSGYTF. This rearrangement joins TRBV5-4 to TRBJ1-2; the D is unclear. Looked up from germline, CDR1 is SGHNT and CDR2 is YYREEE (reference sequence). The CDR3 sequence is 14 residues long. The V gene lost 5 bases and the J gene lost 8 bases, with 19 bases spanning the gap.

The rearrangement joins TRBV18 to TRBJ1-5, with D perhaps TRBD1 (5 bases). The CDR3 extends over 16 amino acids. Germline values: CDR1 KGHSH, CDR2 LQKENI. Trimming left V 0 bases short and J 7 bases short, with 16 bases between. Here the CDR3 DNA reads TGTGCCAGCTCACCACCGGGCAGGGAAGAATGGCAGCCCCAGCATTTT. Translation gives CASSPPGREEWQPQHF.

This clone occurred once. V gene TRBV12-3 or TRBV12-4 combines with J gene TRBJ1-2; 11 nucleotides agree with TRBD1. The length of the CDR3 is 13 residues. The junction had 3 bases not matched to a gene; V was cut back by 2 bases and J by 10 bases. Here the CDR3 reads CASSLRDRGDYTF. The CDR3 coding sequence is TGTGCCAGCAGTTTAAGGGACAGGGGGGACTACACCTTC.

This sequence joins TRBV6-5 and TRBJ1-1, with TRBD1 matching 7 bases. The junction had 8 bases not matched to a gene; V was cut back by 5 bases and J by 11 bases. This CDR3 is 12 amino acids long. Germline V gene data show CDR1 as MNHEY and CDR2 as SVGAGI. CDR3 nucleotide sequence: TGTGCCAGCAGTCCCGACAGGGTGGAGGCTTTCTTT. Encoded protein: CASSPDRVEAFF.

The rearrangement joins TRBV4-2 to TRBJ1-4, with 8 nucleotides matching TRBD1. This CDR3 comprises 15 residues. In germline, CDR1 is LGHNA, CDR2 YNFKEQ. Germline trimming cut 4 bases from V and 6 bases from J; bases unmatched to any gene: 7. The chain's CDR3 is CASSPSGDRHEKLFF. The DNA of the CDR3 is TGTGCCAGCAGCCCCTCAGGGGACAGGCATGAAAAACTGTTTTTT.

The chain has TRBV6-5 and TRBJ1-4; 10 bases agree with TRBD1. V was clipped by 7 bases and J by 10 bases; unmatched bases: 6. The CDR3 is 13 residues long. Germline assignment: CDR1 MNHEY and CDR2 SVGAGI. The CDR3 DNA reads TGTGCCAGCACGGACAGGGGGTTTGGAAAACTGTTTTTT. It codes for CASTDRGFGKLFF.

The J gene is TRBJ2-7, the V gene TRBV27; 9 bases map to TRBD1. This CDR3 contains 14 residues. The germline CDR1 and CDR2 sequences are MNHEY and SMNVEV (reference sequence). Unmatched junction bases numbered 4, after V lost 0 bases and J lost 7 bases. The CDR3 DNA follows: TGTGCCAGCAGTTTATCGGGACAGGGATGGGAGCAGTACTTC. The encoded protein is CASSLSGQGWEQYF.

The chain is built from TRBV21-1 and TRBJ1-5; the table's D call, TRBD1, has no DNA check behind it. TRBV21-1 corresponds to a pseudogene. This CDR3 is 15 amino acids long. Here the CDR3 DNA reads TGTGCCAGACCGGGACAGGGGATTTTAAGTCAGCCCCAGCATTTT. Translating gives CARPGQGILSQPQHF.

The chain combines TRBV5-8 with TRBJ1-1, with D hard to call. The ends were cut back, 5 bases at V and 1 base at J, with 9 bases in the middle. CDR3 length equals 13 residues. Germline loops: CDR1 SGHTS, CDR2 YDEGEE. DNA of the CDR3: TGTGCCAGCAGGCTGACAAAGAACACTGAAGCTTTCTTT. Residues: CASRLTKNTEAFF.

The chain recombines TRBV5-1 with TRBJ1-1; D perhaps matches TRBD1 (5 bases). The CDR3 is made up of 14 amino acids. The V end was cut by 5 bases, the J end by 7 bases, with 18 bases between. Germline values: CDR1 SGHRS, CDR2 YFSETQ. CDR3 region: CASSPRGGSGEAFF. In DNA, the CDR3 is TGCGCCAGCAGTCCCCGGGGGGGGAGTGGTGAAGCTTTCTTT.

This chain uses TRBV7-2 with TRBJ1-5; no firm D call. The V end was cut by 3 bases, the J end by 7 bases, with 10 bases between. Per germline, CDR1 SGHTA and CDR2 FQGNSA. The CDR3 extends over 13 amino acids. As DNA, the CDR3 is TGTGCCAGCAGCTTTGGAAGGGAGCAGCCCCAGCATTTT. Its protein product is CASSFGREQPQHF.

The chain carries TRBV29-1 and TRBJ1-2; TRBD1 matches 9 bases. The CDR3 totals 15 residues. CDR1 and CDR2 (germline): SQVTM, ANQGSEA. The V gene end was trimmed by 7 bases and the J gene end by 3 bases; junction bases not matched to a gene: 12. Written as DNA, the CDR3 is TGCAGCGCGCCCGAATCCGGGACAGGGCACTATGGCTACACCTTC. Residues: CSAPESGTGHYGYTF.

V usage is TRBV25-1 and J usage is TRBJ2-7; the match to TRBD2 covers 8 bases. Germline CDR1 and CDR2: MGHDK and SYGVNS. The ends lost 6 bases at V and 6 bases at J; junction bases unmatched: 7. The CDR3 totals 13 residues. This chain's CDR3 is CASSPGGASEQYF. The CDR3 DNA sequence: TGTGCCAGCAGCCCCGGGGGGGCCAGCGAGCAGTACTTC.

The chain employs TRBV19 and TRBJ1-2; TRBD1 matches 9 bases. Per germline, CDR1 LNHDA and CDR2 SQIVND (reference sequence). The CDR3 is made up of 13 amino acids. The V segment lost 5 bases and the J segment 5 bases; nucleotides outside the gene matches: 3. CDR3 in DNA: TGTGCCAGTAGTGTCGGGACAGGGTATGGCTACACCTTC. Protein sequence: CASSVGTGYGYTF.

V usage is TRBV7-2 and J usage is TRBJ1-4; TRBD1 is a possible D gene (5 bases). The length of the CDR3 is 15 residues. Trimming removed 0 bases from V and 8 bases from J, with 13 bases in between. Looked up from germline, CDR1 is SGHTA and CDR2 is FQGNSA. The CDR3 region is CASSLALGGGEKLFF. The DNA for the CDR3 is TGTGCCAGCAGCTTAGCGCTTGGGGGAGGGGAAAAACTGTTTTTT.